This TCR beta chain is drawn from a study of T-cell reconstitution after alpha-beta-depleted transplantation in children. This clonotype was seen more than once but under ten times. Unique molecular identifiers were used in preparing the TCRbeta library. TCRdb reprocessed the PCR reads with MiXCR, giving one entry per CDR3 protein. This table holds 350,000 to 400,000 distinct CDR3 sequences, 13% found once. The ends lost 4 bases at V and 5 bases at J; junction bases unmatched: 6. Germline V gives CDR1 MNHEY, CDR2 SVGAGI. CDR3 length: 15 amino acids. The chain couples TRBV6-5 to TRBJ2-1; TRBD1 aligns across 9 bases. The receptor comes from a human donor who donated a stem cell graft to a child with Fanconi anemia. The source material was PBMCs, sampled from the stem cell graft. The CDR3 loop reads CASSSGTGLNNEQFF. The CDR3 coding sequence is TGTGCCAGCAGTTCCGGGACAGGGTTAAACAATGAGCAGTTCTTC.